This T cell receptor beta chain emerged from a study of Ad26.COV2.S vaccination and SARS-CoV-2 variants. A remark on this clone: What it binds is not known.

Data came from immunoSEQ multiplex PCR; TCRdb stores just in-frame clones and leaves some out. The data contain approximately 340,000 clones, just over 90% of them singletons. General observations from the study: Possibly, TCR breadth and depth analyses underestimated total T cell responses. Those who received vaccine or placebo ended up with similar non-spike TCR breadth. Those who received the vaccine showed greater spike-specific TCR breadth than those given placebo. Spike-specific CD8+ and CD4+ T cell responses reportedly showed substantial breadth after vaccination.

This clonotype originated in a human donor who had recovered from COVID-19. This material consisted of peripheral blood, taken after recovery from COVID-19.

For the CDR3, the DNA is TGTGCCAGCAGCTTAGACGATGGGAATACGCAGTATTTT. Its protein is CASSLDDGNTQYF. The V call is TRBV7-2, the J call TRBJ2-3; no clear D gene. Germline CDR1 SGHTA, CDR2 FQGNSA. Trimming took off 1 base at V and 7 bases at J, with 9 bases between the two ends. The length of the CDR3 is 13 residues.